This TCR beta chain was sequenced in a study of OX40 agonist ivuxolimab in advanced cancers. Profiling relied on immunoSEQ multiplex PCR, and the TCRdb table lists in-frame clones only, not all of them. The table lists some 120,000 clones, approximately 90% of them singletons. CDR3 size: 13 residues. Germline CDR1 and CDR2: MNHEY and SMNVEV (reference sequence). The germline V and J ends were trimmed by 4 bases and 3 bases, with 10 bases remaining between them. The receptor was isolated from an adult with an advanced solid tumor such as melanoma, head and neck, liver or kidney cancer. Sequenced material: CD4+ or CD8+ T cells sorted from blood, taken in a trial of the OX40 agonist ivuxolimab. This chain connects TRBV27 to TRBJ2-7; either TRBD1 or TRBD2 may fit D (5 bases each). The chain's CDR3 is CASSWDGDYEQYF. The CDR3 DNA follows: TGTGCCAGCAGTTGGGACGGCGACTACGAGCAGTACTTC.